These 30 T cell receptor beta chains were all obtained from the same sample, sequenced in a study of patients and donors after allogeneic stem cell transplantation. One entry per CDR3 protein results from TCRdb running MiXCR on the RT-PCR reads. The sample has more than 850,000 distinct CDR3 sequences, over 15% seen once. The sample comprised blood, either unsorted or a sorted T cell fraction (not recorded which). The receptors shown here come from a human donor who was either an allogeneic HSCT recipient or a stem cell or donor lymphocyte infusion donor (not recorded which). It is not recorded whose cells these are; they may come from a transplant donor.

V is TRBV12-3 or TRBV12-4 and J is TRBJ2-7, with D maybe TRBD2 (5 bases). CDR3 size: 17 residues. The germline V and J ends were trimmed by 5 bases and 0 bases, with 20 bases remaining between them. Here the CDR3 reads CASSLVLLGARSYEQYF. CDR3 bases: TGTGCCAGCAGTCTTGTTCTGTTGGGAGCGCGCTCCTACGAGCAGTACTTC.

In this sample, this clonotype turned up many times. V usage is TRBV20-1 and J usage is TRBJ1-2; D perhaps matches TRBD1 (6 bases). The V end was cut by 7 bases, the J end by 6 bases, with 18 bases between. Germline CDR1 reads DFQATT; CDR2 reads SNEGSKA (reference sequence). This CDR3 comprises 13 residues. The CDR3 protein is CSVEGKDSHGYTF. The CDR3 DNA follows: TGCAGTGTGGAGGGCAAGGACAGTCATGGCTACACCTTC.

This chain joins TRBV3-1 and TRBJ2-2; D gene uncertain. Trimming pared 4 bases from V and 2 bases from J, leaving 11 bases between. Germline assignment: CDR1 LGHDT and CDR2 YNNKEL (reference sequence). The CDR3 is 15 residues long. CDR3 in amino acids: CASSPNKKNTGELFF. The CDR3 DNA reads TGTGCCAGCAGCCCGAACAAGAAAAACACCGGGGAGCTGTTTTTT.

The chain is built from TRBV4-1 and TRBJ1-4, with 11 bases aligning to TRBD1. The CDR3 has 19 residues. Unmatched junction bases numbered 12, after V lost 0 bases and J lost 6 bases. Germline lookup yields CDR1 MGHRA and CDR2 YSYEKL. CDR3 coding DNA: TGCGCCAGCAGCCAAGATCGCAGTGGACAGGGGGCTACGGATGAAAAACTGTTTTTT. This encodes CASSQDRSGQGATDEKLFF.

This clonotype was counted only a few times. This chain uses TRBV6-9 with TRBJ2-2; D possibly corresponds to TRBD1 (5 bases). Germline V gene data show CDR1 as MNHGY and CDR2 as SVAAGI. The CDR3 consists of 15 residues. Trimming left V 6 bases short and J 1 base short, with 12 bases between. The CDR3 is CASRNHQGNTGELFF. The CDR3 DNA sequence: TGTGCCAGCAGAAACCACCAGGGGAACACCGGGGAGCTGTTTTTT.

The genes are TRBV29-1 and TRBJ2-7; 7 bases agree with TRBD1. Losses at the gene ends were 5 bases for V and 3 bases for J; bases not matched to a gene: 4. Germline loops: CDR1 SQVTM, CDR2 ANQGSEA. There are 12 residues in the CDR3. Written as DNA, the CDR3 is TGCAGCGTTTACAGGACAGGCTACGAGCAGTACTTC. Translation: CSVYRTGYEQYF.

This clonotype was seen more than once but under ten times. The J gene is TRBJ2-3, the V gene TRBV5-5, with D unresolved. V was pared by 4 bases and J by 12 bases, with 15 bases between. The CDR3 is made up of 12 amino acids. Germline-derived CDR1 and CDR2 are SGHKS and YYEKEE (reference sequence). The CDR3 DNA is TGTGCCAGCAGCCCTCGAATAGGACCCCAGTATTTT. It encodes CASSPRIGPQYF.

The chain links TRBV29-1 to TRBJ1-3; D remains unclear. Looked up from germline, CDR1 is SQVTM and CDR2 is ANQGSEA. Trimming took off 6 bases at V and 0 bases at J, with 9 bases between the two ends. The CDR3 spans 13 residues. The CDR3 region has the DNA TGCAGCGTCGAGGAGAGCTCTGGAAACACCATATATTTT. Its protein is CSVEESSGNTIYF.

The chain combines TRBV2 with TRBJ2-1; D may be TRBD2 (6 bases). Trimming stripped 8 bases from V and 7 bases from J, with 21 bases between. The CDR3 runs to 15 residues. CDR1 SNHLY and CDR2 FYNNEI come from the germline V gene. CDR3 loop: CASSRDSRSLNEQFF. The CDR3 DNA sequence: TGTGCCAGCTCCCGGGACTCCCGAAGTCTTAATGAGCAGTTCTTC.

This chain connects TRBV27 to TRBJ2-7; no firm D call. V dropped 2 bases and J dropped 2 bases, with 10 bases sitting between them. Germline-derived CDR1 and CDR2 are MNHEY and SMNVEV (reference sequence). This CDR3 spans 14 amino acids. The CDR3 sequence: CASSLQWPAYEQYF. DNA for the CDR3: TGTGCCAGCAGTTTACAATGGCCAGCCTACGAGCAGTACTTC.

A few counts support this clonotype. The chain recombines TRBV20-1 with TRBJ1-6; 10 nucleotides line up with TRBD1. The CDR3 is made up of 15 amino acids. Per germline, CDR1 DFQATT and CDR2 SNEGSKA (reference sequence). J was trimmed by 6 bases and V by 6 bases; bases with no gene match: 8. The CDR3 is CSARDRGSVNSPLHF. Written as DNA, the CDR3 is TGCAGTGCGAGGGACAGGGGATCGGTTAATTCACCCCTCCACTTT.

This clonotype appeared a few times. The V and J genes are TRBV7-9 and TRBJ1-5; a weak D match, TRBD1 (6 bases). Trimming removed 5 bases at V and 6 bases at J, with 14 bases between. The CDR3 is 14 amino acids. CDR1 is SEHNR, CDR2 FQNEAQ, per germline (reference sequence). The DNA of the CDR3 is TGTGCCAGCAGCACACAGGGTCGGGCTCAGCCCCAGCATTTT. Amino acid sequence: CASSTQGRAQPQHF. The full variable domain, rest sourced from reference TRBV7-9 and TRBJ1-5, is DTGVSQNPRHKITKRGQNVTFRCDPISEHNRLYWYRQTLGQGPEFLTYFQNEAQLEKSRLLSDRFSAERPKGSFSTLEIQRTEQGDSAMYLCASSTQGRAQPQHFGDGTRLSIL.

There are a few counts of this clonotype. The rearrangement uses TRBV5-1 and TRBJ2-3; 7 bases are a match to TRBD1. Trimming removed 5 bases from V and 4 bases from J; junction bases left unmatched: 4. This CDR3 is 13 amino acids long. From germline, CDR1 is SGHRS and CDR2 YFSETQ. The CDR3 nucleotides read TGCGCCAGCAGTGGGACAGCATCAGATACGCAGTATTTT. This encodes CASSGTASDTQYF. Variable domain in full (rest from reference TRBV5-1 and TRBJ2-3): KAGVTQTPRYLIKTRGQQVTLSCSPISGHRSVSWYQQTPGQGLQFLFEYFSETQRNKGNFPGRFSGRQFSNSRSEMNVSTLELGDSALYLCASSGTASDTQYFGPGTRLTVL.

This clonotype was observed many times. The V gene is TRBV5-5, the J gene TRBJ2-5, with a weak D call TRBD1 (6 bases). V was shortened by 4 bases and J by 5 bases, with 12 bases between the two germline ends. In germline, CDR1 is SGHKS, CDR2 YYEKEE (reference sequence). The CDR3 is 13 residues long. The CDR3 nucleotides are TGTGCCAGCAGCGTTTCAGGGGTTGAGACCCAGTACTTC. It translates to CASSVSGVETQYF. Drawing the rest from reference TRBV5-5 and TRBJ2-5, the complete variable domain is DAGVTQSPTHLIKTRGQQVTLRCSPISGHKSVSWYQQVLGQGPQFIFQYYEKEERGRGNFPDRFSARQFPNYSSELNVNALLLGDSALYLCASSVSGVETQYFGPGTRLLVL.

The CDR3 region is CSARPDTETQYF. The CDR3 bases are TGCAGTGCTAGGCCCGATACAGAGACCCAGTACTTC. The gene calls are TRBV20-1 and TRBJ2-5; D gene ambiguous. V lost 3 bases and J 4 bases, leaving 9 bases between the germline ends. Germline V gene lookup returns CDR1 DFQATT and CDR2 SNEGSKA (reference sequence). CDR3 length: 12 amino acids.

The chain carries TRBV20-1 and TRBJ1-5; D might be TRBD1 (5 bases). Deletions cut 3 bases from V and 4 bases from J, with 16 bases between. This CDR3 comprises 15 residues. The germline V gene has CDR1 DFQATT and CDR2 SNEGSKA (reference sequence). CDR3 protein: CSASPLGRGNQPQHF. The CDR3 DNA sequence: TGCAGTGCTAGCCCCCTAGGGAGGGGAAATCAGCCCCAGCATTTT.

J is TRBJ2-1 and V is TRBV20-1; 14 bases line up with TRBD2. V gave up 5 bases and J gave up 4 bases; unmatched junction bases: 4. This CDR3 contains 15 residues. CDR1 DFQATT and CDR2 SNEGSKA come from the germline V gene (reference sequence). CDR3 in amino acids: CSAGTSGGVYNEQFF. DNA of the CDR3: TGCAGTGCTGGGACTAGCGGGGGTGTTTACAATGAGCAGTTCTTC.

This clonotype was detected only a few times. The genes are TRBV5-5 and TRBJ1-1; the D is unclear. From germline, CDR1 is SGHKS and CDR2 YYEKEE (reference sequence). There are 12 residues in the CDR3. V gave up 4 bases and J gave up 11 bases, with 15 bases separating them. This CDR3 reads CASSQDTLGAFF. For the CDR3, the DNA is TGTGCCAGCAGCCAGGATACCTTAGGGGCTTTCTTT.

This clonotype was counted ten times or more. The chain couples TRBV9 to TRBJ2-1; D may be TRBD1 (6 bases). CDR1 SGDLS and CDR2 YYNGEE come from the germline V gene. The length of the CDR3 is 16 residues. Trimming cost V 4 bases and J 3 bases, with 17 bases left between them. The CDR3 region is CASSPSTGQNYNEQFF. The CDR3 coding sequence is TGTGCCAGCAGCCCCTCAACAGGGCAGAACTACAATGAGCAGTTCTTC.

The V call is TRBV11-3, the J call TRBJ2-2; D uncertain. Germline V gene sequence: CDR1 SGHNT, CDR2 YENEEA. This CDR3 spans 17 amino acids. Trimming cost V 4 bases and J 0 bases, with 15 bases left between them. The CDR3 DNA reads TGTGCCAGCAGCTCGGTAAGAGAGGCCTCGAACACCGGGGAGCTGTTTTTT. It is translated as CASSSVREASNTGELFF.

This clonotype has just a few counts. The chain is built from TRBV6-2 or TRBV6-3 and TRBJ2-2; D might be TRBD1 or TRBD2, each matching 6 bases. The CDR3 covers 16 residues. Trimming pared 2 bases from V and 7 bases from J, leaving 17 bases between. Germline V gives CDR1 MNHEY, CDR2 SVGEGT. The CDR3 nucleotides read TGTGCCAGCAGTTACGGGGGGCCGATTGGAATCGGGGAGCTGTTTTTT. As protein: CASSYGGPIGIGELFF.

This clonotype was seen a handful of times. J is TRBJ2-2 and V is TRBV11-2, with D tentatively TRBD1 or TRBD2 (5 bases each). The CDR3 loop spans 15 amino acids. CDR1 is SGHAT, CDR2 FQNNGV, per germline. V lost 4 bases to trimming and J lost 5 bases, with 14 bases between them. CDR3 region: CASSWGTIPTGELFF. CDR3 bases: TGTGCCAGCAGCTGGGGGACGATTCCGACCGGGGAGCTGTTTTTT.

The chain employs TRBV20-1 and TRBJ2-7; D not certain. The CDR3 is 10 amino acids. With 3 bases removed from V and 5 bases from J, the gap between germline ends came to 5 bases. Germline-derived CDR1 and CDR2 are DFQATT and SNEGSKA (reference sequence). CDR3 DNA sequence: TGCAGTGCTAGCCGGAACGAGCAGTACTTC. Translating gives CSASRNEQYF.

V and J are TRBV27 and TRBJ1-2, with 7 nucleotides matching TRBD1. CDR1 and CDR2 (germline): MNHEY, SMNVEV (reference sequence). V was pared by 4 bases and J by 4 bases, with 9 bases of the junction left unmatched. The CDR3 extends over 15 amino acids. CDR3 region: CASSYSRDSPYGYTF. CDR3 nucleotides: TGTGCCAGCAGTTATTCCAGGGACAGCCCCTATGGCTACACCTTC.

This chain connects TRBV20-1 to TRBJ2-7; the match to TRBD2 covers 7 bases. The J segment lost 4 bases and the V segment lost 3 bases, leaving 6 bases of the junction unmatched. Germline V gene lookup returns CDR1 DFQATT and CDR2 SNEGSKA (reference sequence). The CDR3 covers 13 residues. CDR3 loop: CSASPSGTYEQYF. The CDR3 coding sequence is TGCAGTGCTAGCCCTAGCGGAACTTACGAGCAGTACTTC.

In DNA, the CDR3 is TGTGCCACCAGCAGAGACCACGGGACATTTCCCCAGCATTTT. The encoded protein is CATSRDHGTFPQHF. The V and J genes are TRBV15 and TRBJ1-5, with a tentative D call TRBD1 (6 bases). The germline V and J ends were trimmed by 0 bases and 10 bases, with 13 bases remaining between them. CDR3 length: 14 residues. Germline V CDR1 and CDR2: LNHNV, YYDKDF (reference sequence).

In nucleotides, the CDR3 is TGTGCCAGCAGCCCGGACAGGGGAGCTTACGAGCAGTACTTC. This gives the protein CASSPDRGAYEQYF. V and J are TRBV7-2 and TRBJ2-7, with 9 bases that match TRBD1. The CDR3 has 14 residues. CDR1 is SGHTA, CDR2 FQGNSA, per germline. Trimming removed 5 bases from V and 4 bases from J; junction bases left unmatched: 6. Full variable domain (missing parts from reference TRBV7-2 and TRBJ2-7): GAGVSQSPSNKVTEKGKDVELRCDPISGHTALYWYRQSLGQGLEFLIYFQGNSAPDKSGLPSDRFSAERTGGSVSTLTIQRTQQEDSAVYLCASSPDRGAYEQYFGPGTRLTVT.

CDR3 loop: CASSQDSARTGIGQPQHF. Written as DNA, the CDR3 is TGCGCCAGCAGCCAAGATAGCGCCCGGACAGGGATAGGTCAGCCCCAGCATTTT. The chain joins TRBV4-1 to TRBJ1-5; 8 positions match TRBD1. V shed 0 bases, J shed 6 bases, and the junction held 13 bases outside the gene matches. Per germline, CDR1 MGHRA and CDR2 YSYEKL. The CDR3 length is 18 residues.

The chain combines TRBV12-3 or TRBV12-4 with TRBJ2-3; the match to TRBD1 covers 8 bases. Losses at the gene ends were 5 bases for V and 1 base for J; bases not matched to a gene: 14. The CDR3 covers 18 residues. The CDR3 protein is CASSPRQGRPLGTDTQYF. Here the CDR3 DNA reads TGTGCCAGCAGTCCACGACAGGGGCGACCGCTGGGCACAGATACGCAGTATTTT.

This chain uses TRBV6-5 with TRBJ2-7; 11 bases map to TRBD1. This CDR3 has 15 residues. Germline V lookup: CDR1 MNHEY, CDR2 SVGAGI. V shed 2 bases, J shed 6 bases, and the junction held 6 bases outside the gene matches. CDR3 in amino acids: CASSYLGQGAGEQYF. Here the CDR3 DNA reads TGTGCCAGCAGTTACCTAGGACAGGGGGCTGGCGAGCAGTACTTC.